The present T cell receptor (beta chain) was sequenced within a study of CD8 T cells in Susac syndrome. A word on this clonotype: Its specificity is not known.

CDR3 length: 15 amino acids. With 2 bases removed from V and 0 bases from J, the gap between germline ends came to 11 bases. Germline assignment: CDR1 SGHNT and CDR2 YYREEE (reference sequence). Random-hexamer reverse transcription was applied to roughly 0.5 to 1 ug RNA. Across 54 Vbeta and 13 Jbeta, immunoSEQ multiplex PCR amplified TCR beta CDR3. TCRdb fed the immunoSEQ multiplex PCR reads into MiXCR, producing one record per CDR3 protein. The sample includes 100,000 to 150,000 distinct CDR3 sequences, over 85% of them seen just once. The CD8+ and CD4+ T cells were isolated magnetically using a negative isolation approach, whereas the TEMRA cells were enriched by FACS. Overall study results and limits: Regarding the TCR sequencing and HLA analysis, the study admitted that a relatively small number of individuals were involved.

The specimen sequenced was CD4+ T cells from PBMCs. This TCR came from a human donor in good health. The chain joins TRBV5-4 to TRBJ2-5, with D tentatively TRBD1 (5 bases). CDR3 region: CASSLRQSNQETQYF. CDR3 DNA sequence: TGTGCCAGCAGCTTACGACAGTCTAACCAAGAGACCCAGTACTTC.